The present TCR beta chain was sequenced within a study of blood T cell repertoires in COVID-19 (dated by TCRdb to 2020 to 2021). As for the study more broadly: Collaborator samples came from the United States, Italy and Spain and covered acute and convalescent phases of COVID-19. The prospective study material was composed of cDNA or gDNA derived from T cells, B-cell-depleted T cells, or PBMCs. Deeply sampled blood TCRbeta repertoires from subjects exposed to, actively infected with, or recovered from COVID-19 were included in the dataset. The repertoires were released in a freely available public database meant as a resource for research on the immune response to SARS-CoV-2. The samples were drawn from the first 160 participants of the ongoing ImmuneRACE study and from some 1,300 subjects provided by 6 global collaborators. A de-identified subject ID, COVID-19 status, age in years and sex were almost always included in the sample metadata. Where available, HLA class I and class II types were taken from metadata supplied by the sample provider and were not determined by assay-based typing. Study-wide findings and limitations: The quantity of clinical and demographic metadata differed by source and by participant and was supplied without curation.

TCRbeta CDR3 regions were amplified from genomic DNA by means of the immunoSEQ Assay, a bias-controlled multiplex PCR. The original pipeline was this. Nucleated cell counts per sample were estimated from amplification of reference gene primers within the assay. To quantify the absolute abundance of each unique TCRbeta CDR3 rearrangement, sequence reads were collapsed and filtered. Productive Simpson clonality was computed per sample as the square root of Simpson's diversity index over productive rearrangements. The source is immuneACCESS, and TCRdb retained only in-frame sequences with V and J called. Part of the clones is not carried over; for the studies checked, unresolved V genes explain less than half of this, and the remainder is unexplained. From that table come the V and J calls and clone size; the DNA was used to work out D and trimming. Across this sample there are roughly 40,000 clones, with approximately 80% seen only once. The top ten constitute about 14% of the sample.

Collaborating institutions collected whole blood in K2EDTA tubes following their own protocols. For TCRbeta analysis, collaborators shipped samples in one of three forms: frozen whole blood, isolated PBMCs, or DNA extracted from either of those sample types. With regard to this clone: It lacks a known antigen. Base qualities are not at hand, and no much larger clone is one base apart.

Taken from the germline V gene, the CDR1 and CDR2 loops are SGHVS and FNYEAQ. The cysteine opens and the phenylalanine closes a CDR3 of 17 amino acids. Only the CDR3 portion is preserved as DNA: 51 bases, with reading frame beginning at the first base. V and J are trimmed by 1 base and 0 bases, and the gene matches miss 6 bases of the junction. Here the chain combines TRBV7-6 and TRBJ2-3; 8 central nucleotides agree with TRBD2. The origin of this receptor is a human donor in a cohort sampled during active COVID-19. The sequenced material came from peripheral blood. In nucleotides, the sequence is TGTGCCAGCAGCTTAGGTGCTACTAGCGGCAGCACAGATACGCAGTATTTT. It specifies CASSLGATSGSTDTQYF.